The T cell receptor beta chain under discussion was sequenced for a study of T-cell reconstitution after alpha-beta-depleted transplantation in children. Findings of the study overall: Recipient T cells and thymic progenitors that survived gave rise to the high TCRbeta diversity observed at day 60 in some patients. Several hundred expanded graft clones reportedly supplied alpha-beta T cells about two months after transplant.

This clonotype was detected many times. The antigen is not known. Researchers prepared the TCRbeta library using unique molecular identifiers, the study reports. TCRdb redid the calling of the PCR reads with MiXCR, one entry per CDR3 protein. The table records 55,000 to 90,000 distinct CDR3 sequences, 4.9% of them present only once. Germline lookup yields CDR1 MNHNS and CDR2 SASEGT. This CDR3 region has 15 residues. V was cut by 5 bases and J by 2 bases, with 12 bases left in between. V is TRBV6-1 and J is TRBJ1-4, with D possibly being TRBD1 (6 bases). Sequencing used PBMCs, mostly from graft donor cells, obtained 180 days after TCRalphabeta/CD19-depleted stem cell transplant. The TCR originated in a boy younger than two who had a stem cell transplant for acute myeloid leukemia, so the T cells may come from the graft donor. In DNA, the CDR3 is TGTGCCAGCAGTCAAACTCAGGGGACTAATGAAAAACTGTTTTTT. Its translation is CASSQTQGTNEKLFF.